The sequence of this TCR beta chain was determined in a study of metastatic and nonmetastatic thyroid tumors (dated by TCRdb to about 2020). Looking at the study overall: For patients with malignant and with benign thyroid disease, the researchers compared repertoires between peripheral blood samples and tumor or nodule tissue samples. General study outcomes and caveats: TCR beta diversity was reported as significantly higher in malignant tumors than in benign nodules, in both blood and tumor samples.

No treatment had been received by any patient before thyroid surgery. Using T-cell receptor beta sequencing, the researchers looked back retrospectively at clinical samples from patients, gathered between about 2011 and 2019. The library was obtained by PCR. The sequencer was an Illumina HiSeq 4000. High-throughput sequencing was used to profile the TCR beta-chain CDR3 region of every patient. From the authors' description of their analysis: A classifier to discriminate distant-metastatic papillary thyroid cancer patients was built from CDR3 differences across clinicopathological groups. The Shannon index was used to measure repertoire diversity, and the Morisita-Horn index was used to measure how similar tumor and blood repertoires were. TCRdb handled the public reads itself, with Q25 trimming in fastp and clone calling in MiXCR, and kept productive beta chains. Clone size and V and J calls follow TCRdb, not the original study. The sample table shows about 43,000 clones, and more than 3% are seen once. The ten largest clones represent roughly a tenth of the sample.

Concerning this clone: Its antigen is not yet known. Base qualities are not provided; no much larger clone lies one nucleotide away.

The receptor was isolated from a female donor with papillary thyroid cancer or a benign thyroid nodule (not recorded which). Some clones in this sample may be carry-over from other donors' samples. Sequencing used blood.

The CDR3 is CASSEGQGANYEQYF. The nucleotides are TGTGCCAGCAGTGAAGGACAGGGGGCTAACTACGAGCAGTACTTC. The receptor chain draws on TRBV2 and TRBJ2-7, with 10 middle bases fitting TRBD1. From its cysteine to its phenylalanine, the CDR3 spans 15 amino acids. The kept DNA is CDR3 alone, 45 bases in frame from the first base. CDR1 and CDR2 were assigned from the germline V gene as SNHLY and FYNNEI. Compared with germline, V lacks 1 base and J lacks 3 bases; bases without a gene match: 3.